This T cell receptor beta chain is drawn from a study of blood T cell repertoires in COVID-19. Across the study: Donors in the United States, Italy and Spain gave samples during acute or convalescent COVID-19. The cDNA or gDNA used as material had been derived from T cells, B-cell-depleted T cells, or PBMCs.

The germline gives CDR1 MGHRA, CDR2 YSYEKL. The CDR3 loop spans 16 amino acids. V was pared by 3 bases and J by 2 bases, with 14 bases between. Enrolment of Seattle patients took place during active infection, and they were followed longitudinally. Per the original data handling: Quantification of nucleated cells was approximated via reference gene primer amplification. The repertoire was sequenced with immunoSEQ multiplex PCR; TCRdb's copy has only in-frame clones and lacks some. The V and J calls and clone size were taken over from that table, and D and trimming were inferred from the DNA. The sample has 98,000 or so clones, approximately 91% seen once.

The sequence came from a man aged 60 to 75 with COVID-19, enrolled during active disease. What was sequenced was peripheral blood. J is TRBJ1-5 and V is TRBV4-1; D is uncertain. CDR3 loop: CASSQPRSGGNQPQHF. CDR3 sequence (DNA): TGCGCCAGCAGCCAGCCGCGCTCGGGAGGCAATCAGCCCCAGCATTTT.